Only a few counts were recorded for the clone carrying this TCR beta chain. Via MiXCR, TCRdb re-called the 5' RACE reads, giving one row per CDR3 protein. The sample holds 210,000 or so distinct CDR3 sequences, roughly a tenth seen once. The CDR3 consists of 14 residues. Germline CDR1 reads SGHAT; CDR2 reads FQNNGV. Between the trimmed V and J ends, which lost 1 base and 6 bases, there was a span of 11 bases. These data are taken from a study of T-cell memory formation after mild COVID-19. The receptor's source is a man aged 18 to 35 who had mild COVID-19 (a few samples of this study predate the infection). Cell type and time point are not known. The chain links TRBV11-2 to TRBJ2-3; unclear D gene. The sample was PBMCs or a T cell subset sorted from them (not recorded which). The CDR3 DNA reads TGTGCCAGCAGCTTAGGCACCCCAAGGGATACGCAGTATTTT. This codes for CASSLGTPRDTQYF.